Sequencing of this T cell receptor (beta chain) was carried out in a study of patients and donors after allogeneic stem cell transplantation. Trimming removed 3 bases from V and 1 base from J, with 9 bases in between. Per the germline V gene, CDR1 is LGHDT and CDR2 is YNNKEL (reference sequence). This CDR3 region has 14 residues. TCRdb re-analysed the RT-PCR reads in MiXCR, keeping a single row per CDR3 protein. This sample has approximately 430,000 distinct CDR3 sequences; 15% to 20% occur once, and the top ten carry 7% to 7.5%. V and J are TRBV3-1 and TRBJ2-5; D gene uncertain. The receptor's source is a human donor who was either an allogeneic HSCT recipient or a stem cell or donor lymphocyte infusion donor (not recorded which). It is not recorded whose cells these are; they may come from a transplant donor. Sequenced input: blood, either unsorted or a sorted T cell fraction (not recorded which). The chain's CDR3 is CASSQRARQETQYF. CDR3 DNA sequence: TGTGCCAGCAGCCAGCGAGCGCGCCAAGAGACCCAGTACTTC.